This T cell receptor beta chain was sequenced in a study of T cells after somatic rescue of genetic block. This clone was found once. Profiling relied on immunoSEQ multiplex PCR, and the TCRdb table lists in-frame clones only, not all of them. In the table there are approximately 110,000 clones, about 93% of which are singletons. The germline V gene encodes CDR1 SEHNR and CDR2 FQNEAQ (reference sequence). Trimming cost V 5 bases and J 10 bases, with 24 bases left between them. The CDR3 runs to 17 residues. This TCR was sampled from a woman between 18 and 29 years old. The sequenced material came from peripheral blood mononuclear cells (PBMCs). The V call is TRBV7-9, the J call TRBJ1-6; D may be TRBD1 (5 bases). CDR3 loop: CASSLTREEGAYSPLHF. The CDR3 DNA follows: TGTGCCAGCAGCCTAACCAGGGAAGAAGGGGCGTACTCACCCCTCCACTTT.